The source of this TCR beta chain is a study of CD8+CD57+ T cells in acquired aplastic anemia. At the level of the study: Sorted CD4+ plus CD8+ cells gave DNA averaging 3.2 ug. Study observations and caveats: Patients and controls shared about 30 CD8+ CDR3 sequences.

Genomic DNA constituted the template upon which TCR beta VDJ and CDR3 profiling was performed. One entry per CDR3 protein, called by TCRdb with MiXCR from the reads. The sample shows 200,000 to 250,000 distinct CDR3 sequences, 65% of them seen only once. The sequenced patients had an expansion of CD8+CD57+ cells seen by flow cytometry. Acquired aplastic anemia of severe grade affected all patients. Untreated patients provided the blood samples, with no therapy given before sampling. This clonotype was picked up many times. The antigen remains unidentified. V gave up 6 bases and J gave up 7 bases, with 15 bases separating them. Germline values: CDR1 SNHLY, CDR2 FYNNEI. The CDR3 is 14 amino acids.

This chain connects TRBV2 to TRBJ2-2; D might be TRBD2 (5 bases). This TCR derives from a human donor with aplastic anemia. The material sequenced was sorted CD4+, CD8+, or CD8+CD57+ T cells (not recorded which) from PBMCs. CDR3 loop: CASSPPDSYGELFF. The CDR3 DNA is TGTGCCAGCAGCCCCCCGGACTCGTACGGGGAGCTGTTTTTT.